This T cell receptor beta chain came from a study of tumor-infiltrating lymphocytes in primary liver carcinoma. General study results and limits: Tumor region pairs outstripped tumor-adjacent and tumor-blood pairs in overlap. Top-250-clone fractions were significantly higher in tumors than in blood (p = 0.039).

This CDR3 region has 18 residues. V was cut by 6 bases and J by 13 bases, with 31 bases left in between. Germline values: CDR1 LGHNA, CDR2 YSLEER. Details on this clonotype: Antigen unknown.

They got blood RNA out of unsorted whole blood and also pulled out germline DNA. Patients showed chronic HBV infection and an absence of prior treatment. A roughly 4-milliliter peripheral blood sample was collected before surgery. From about 490 ng of total RNA, TCR beta-specific cDNA was reverse-transcribed using a constant-region primer. Each TCR beta library was derived from three nested multiplex PCR rounds that employed slightly modified ARM-PCR. Researchers ran the first two PCR rounds for ten to eleven cycles each with TRBV1-TRBV30 forward primers and a C-beta reverse primer. TCRdb re-analysed the multiplex PCR reads in MiXCR, keeping a single row per CDR3 protein. The repertoire includes 250,000 to 400,000 distinct CDR3 sequences, 60% to 80% of them detected once, and roughly 8.6% sits in the top ten.

This sequence joins TRBV4-3 and TRBJ2-6; a possible D gene is TRBD2 (6 bases). The sample consisted of peripheral blood. The sequence was collected from a man in his forties or fifties with primary liver carcinoma and hepatitis B virus infection. CDR3: CASSSGLAGISGVKVLTF. CDR3 coding DNA: TGCGCCAGCAGTTCCGGACTGGCGGGAATTTCTGGGGTCAAGGTCCTGACTTTC.